Each of the 24 T cell receptor beta chains below was sequenced from the same sample in a study of blood T cells in healthy people across ages. A second about 7 to 12 cycle PCR used barcoded and J-beta primers. MiXCR was run by TCRdb on the 5' RACE reads, yielding one entry per CDR3 protein. This sample yields about 1,400,000 distinct CDR3 sequences, of which 40% to 50% are seen a single time; roughly 7.9% belongs to the top ten. The sequenced sample was blood. These receptors originate from a young woman in good health.

A few counts support this clonotype. The chain is built from TRBV20-1 and TRBJ1-5; D not certain. This CDR3 has 12 residues. Germline V gene data show CDR1 as DFQATT and CDR2 as SNEGSKA (reference sequence). V was cut by 0 bases and J by 3 bases, with 3 bases left in between. In nucleotides, the CDR3 is TGCAGTGCTAGAGAGGTCAATCAGCCCCAGCATTTT. Translation gives CSAREVNQPQHF.

V usage is TRBV6-6 and J usage is TRBJ2-5, with D possibly TRBD2 on 5 matching bases. Germline CDR1 reads MNHNY; CDR2 reads SVGAGI (reference sequence). Trimming removed 6 bases at V and 5 bases at J, with 13 bases between. The CDR3 is 13 residues long. CDR3 amino acids: CASSNEGRETQYF. CDR3 sequence (DNA): TGTGCCAGCAGCAACGAGGGCCGGGAGACCCAGTACTTC.

This clonotype was detected a few times. At one end the junction does not follow the germline gene, possibly because of a read error. The rearrangement links TRBV3-1 to TRBJ2-3; no reliable D call. The CDR3 is made up of 14 amino acids. Per germline, CDR1 LGHDT and CDR2 YNNKEL (reference sequence). The CDR3 spells CASSQVSGTDTQYF. CDR3 in DNA: TGCGCCAGCAGCCAGGTCTCAGGCACAGATACGCAGTATTTT.

The chain carries TRBV29-1 and TRBJ2-2; a possible D gene is TRBD2 (6 bases). The CDR3 spans 14 residues. V lost 3 bases to trimming and J lost 5 bases, with 13 bases between them. From germline, CDR1 is SQVTM and CDR2 ANQGSEA. The CDR3 bases are TGCAGCGTTGACTCCGAACGGGGGACCGGGGAGCTGTTTTTT. It codes for CSVDSERGTGELFF.

This clonotype was seen a few times. The J gene is TRBJ2-1, the V gene TRBV21-1; the table's D call TRBD2 went unverified against the DNA. TRBV21-1 is a known pseudogene. This CDR3 comprises 16 residues. CDR3 bases: TGTGCCAGCAGCGCCTGGGACTTTACCTCCTACAATGAGCAGTTCTTC. This translates into CASSAWDFTSYNEQFF.

There are a few counts of this clonotype. The chain employs TRBV9 and TRBJ2-1, with D possibly matching TRBD2 (5 bases). Looked up from germline, CDR1 is SGDLS and CDR2 is YYNGEE. Trimming cost V 0 bases and J 9 bases, with 16 bases left between them. This CDR3 has 15 amino acids. The CDR3 nucleotides are TGTGCCAGCAGCGTAGAAAGAAGACTATCTGGTGAGCAGTTCTTC. It codes for CASSVERRLSGEQFF.

With regard to this clonotype: Since a much larger clone is just one base distant, this may be a read error. The J gene is TRBJ2-3, the V gene TRBV29-1; D might be TRBD1 or TRBD2, each matching 5 bases. Trimming took off 8 bases at V and 0 bases at J, with 12 bases between the two ends. Germline V lookup: CDR1 SQVTM, CDR2 ANQGSEA. The CDR3 runs to 13 residues. CDR3 nucleotide sequence: TGCAGCCTGGTGAGGGACAGCACAGATACGCAGTATTTT. Protein product: CSLVRDSTDTQYF.

This clonotype was picked up a small number of times. This sequence joins TRBV28 and TRBJ1-5; D perhaps matches TRBD1 (5 bases). The germline V gene has CDR1 MDHEN and CDR2 SYDVKM. The CDR3 totals 16 residues. V lost 2 bases to trimming and J lost 7 bases, with 18 bases between them. For the CDR3, the DNA is TGTGCCAGCAGTTTAATGGGGTGGGGCAATAGACAGCCCCAGCATTTT. Amino acids: CASSLMGWGNRQPQHF.

The gene calls are TRBV10-1 and TRBJ2-3; TRBD1 matches 10 bases. V lost 4 bases, J lost 4 bases, and 2 bases stayed unmatched. The germline CDR1 and CDR2 sequences are WNHNN and SYGVQD (reference sequence). CDR3 length equals 14 residues. This CDR3 is CASSGDRGSDTQYF. The CDR3 nucleotides read TGCGCCAGCAGTGGGGACAGGGGATCAGATACGCAGTATTTT.

This clonotype appeared a few times. The chain links TRBV20-1 to TRBJ2-5, with 7 nucleotides matching TRBD2. Unmatched junction bases numbered 6, after V lost 3 bases and J lost 5 bases. CDR3 length equals 13 residues. CDR1 and CDR2 (germline): DFQATT, SNEGSKA (reference sequence). The chain's CDR3 is CSASVPGGETQYF. The DNA of the CDR3 is TGCAGTGCTAGTGTCCCGGGGGGTGAGACCCAGTACTTC.

This chain uses TRBV9 with TRBJ2-3, with D perhaps matching TRBD2 (5 bases). CDR1 is SGDLS, CDR2 YYNGEE, per germline. This CDR3 comprises 15 residues. V gave up 2 bases and J gave up 2 bases, with 12 bases separating them. The CDR3 DNA reads as TGTGCCAGCAGCGTCCTCGAGGGCCTCACAGATACGCAGTATTTT. Amino acids: CASSVLEGLTDTQYF.

The chain recombines TRBV7-9 with TRBJ1-1; 7 bases agree with TRBD1. Germline CDR1 is SEHNR and CDR2 is FQNEAQ (reference sequence). Trimming took 5 bases from V and 0 from J; bases not matched to a gene: 12. There are 17 residues in the CDR3. The chain's CDR3 is CASSIPPGGQMNTEAFF. DNA for the CDR3: TGTGCCAGCAGCATTCCACCCGGGGGACAGATGAACACTGAAGCTTTCTTT.

This clonotype appeared a few times. The CDR3 here is CASSLSAGVGTDTQYF. CDR3 nucleotides: TGTGCCAGCAGTTTATCGGCGGGGGTAGGCACAGATACGCAGTATTTT. V gene TRBV27 combines with J gene TRBJ2-3; 7 nucleotides align to TRBD2. Germline V lookup: CDR1 MNHEY, CDR2 SMNVEV (reference sequence). J was trimmed by 1 base and V by 0 bases; bases with no gene match: 4. The length of the CDR3 is 16 residues.

The rearrangement joins TRBV5-1 to TRBJ2-2; the D gene is possibly TRBD2 (5 bases). In germline, CDR1 is SGHRS, CDR2 YFSETQ. The CDR3 length is 15 residues. Trimming removed 6 bases at V and 5 bases at J, with 17 bases between. This CDR3 is CASTGPSGGTGELFF. CDR3 DNA: TGCGCCAGCACTGGGCCATCAGGAGGAACCGGGGAGCTGTTTTTT.

The V gene is TRBV5-1, the J gene TRBJ1-2; D is possibly TRBD1 (5 bases). Per the germline V gene, CDR1 is SGHRS and CDR2 is YFSETQ. This CDR3 contains 14 residues. V lost 4 bases and J lost 5, with 15 bases in between. The CDR3 DNA follows: TGCGCCAGCAGCGCGAAGACGGGGGGGTATGGCTACACCTTC. Its protein is CASSAKTGGYGYTF. Full variable domain (remainder filled in from reference TRBV5-1 and TRBJ1-2): KAGVTQTPRYLIKTRGQQVTLSCSPISGHRSVSWYQQTPGQGLQFLFEYFSETQRNKGNFPGRFSGRQFSNSRSEMNVSTLELGDSALYLCASSAKTGGYGYTFGSGTRLTVV.

The genes are TRBV6-2 or TRBV6-3 and TRBJ1-5; D unclear. The CDR3 runs 14 residues. V lost 5 bases and J 7 bases, leaving 15 bases between the germline ends. Germline lookup yields CDR1 MNHEY and CDR2 SVGEGT. CDR3 in DNA: TGTGCCAGCAGTCTTTGGGGTCGAGAGCAGCCCCAGCATTTT. This sequence encodes CASSLWGREQPQHF.

This chain links TRBV20-1 with TRBJ2-7; no reliable D call. Per germline, CDR1 DFQATT and CDR2 SNEGSKA (reference sequence). Trimming shortened V by 8 bases and J by 0 bases, and 14 bases separated the two germline ends. This CDR3 has 13 amino acids. The CDR3 DNA sequence: TGCAGTTCTAAAGGCCAGAGCTCCTACGAGCAGTACTTC. Its protein product is CSSKGQSSYEQYF.

The rearrangement uses TRBV20-1 and TRBJ2-7, with D unresolved. This CDR3 region has 13 residues. V shed 1 base and J shed 3 bases, with 10 bases lying between them. Germline CDR1 DFQATT, CDR2 SNEGSKA (reference sequence). The CDR3 loop is CSARAHGSYEQYF. The CDR3 bases are TGCAGTGCTAGAGCCCACGGAAGCTACGAGCAGTACTTC.

In this sample, this clonotype turned up a few times. The chain is built from TRBV20-1 and TRBJ1-4; D is perhaps TRBD1 (5 bases). The CDR3 extends over 14 amino acids. Deletions cut 5 bases from V and 7 bases from J, with 17 bases between. The germline V gene encodes CDR1 DFQATT and CDR2 SNEGSKA (reference sequence). CDR3 in amino acids: CSAGRQVGGEKLFF. In DNA, the CDR3 is TGCAGTGCTGGCCGTCAGGTCGGGGGTGAAAAACTGTTTTTT.

V gene TRBV6-5 combines with J gene TRBJ1-6, with a tentative D call TRBD1 (5 bases). V lost 6 bases and J 7 bases, leaving 19 bases between the germline ends. The CDR3 is made up of 16 amino acids. Germline lookup yields CDR1 MNHEY and CDR2 SVGAGI. Here the CDR3 reads CASSPPKGRGNSPLHF. The CDR3 bases are TGTGCCAGCAGCCCCCCGAAAGGACGGGGCAATTCACCCCTCCACTTT.

This chain connects TRBV12-3 or TRBV12-4 to TRBJ2-3; tentative D call: TRBD2 (5 bases). The CDR3 covers 16 residues. The V and J ends lost 6 bases and 3 bases respectively, with 19 bases between them. For the CDR3, the DNA is TGTGCCAGCAGCCCCTTTACACCGGGATCAACAGATACGCAGTATTTT. It specifies CASSPFTPGSTDTQYF.

The chain combines TRBV10-3 with TRBJ2-7; 7 bases fit TRBD2. The germline CDR1 and CDR2 sequences are ENHRY and SYGVKD. The CDR3 consists of 12 residues. The trim removed 11 bases at V and 2 bases at J, leaving 6 bases unmatched. CDR3 nucleotides: TGTGCCTCCCAGCGGGGCCCCTACGAGCAGTACTTC. It encodes CASQRGPYEQYF.

Details on this clonotype: The germline gene is not matched at one end of the junction; a read error may be the cause. The chain has TRBV7-9 and TRBJ1-2, with D uncertain. Germline loops: CDR1 SEHNR, CDR2 FQNEAQ (reference sequence). The CDR3 covers 15 residues. CDR3 in DNA: TGTGCCACCACCCTGTCGGGCACCCTCATCTATGCCTACACCTTC. It codes for CATTLSGTLIYAYTF.

This clonotype was seen only a few times. This chain uses TRBV2 with TRBJ2-7; 7 nucleotides align to TRBD1. The junction had 10 bases not matched to a gene; V was cut back by 4 bases and J by 4 bases. Germline V gene sequence: CDR1 SNHLY, CDR2 FYNNEI. This CDR3 is built from 15 residues. The CDR3 protein is CASSGSVGDRYEQYF. Written as DNA, the CDR3 is TGTGCCAGCAGTGGTAGTGTGGGGGACAGATACGAGCAGTACTTC.